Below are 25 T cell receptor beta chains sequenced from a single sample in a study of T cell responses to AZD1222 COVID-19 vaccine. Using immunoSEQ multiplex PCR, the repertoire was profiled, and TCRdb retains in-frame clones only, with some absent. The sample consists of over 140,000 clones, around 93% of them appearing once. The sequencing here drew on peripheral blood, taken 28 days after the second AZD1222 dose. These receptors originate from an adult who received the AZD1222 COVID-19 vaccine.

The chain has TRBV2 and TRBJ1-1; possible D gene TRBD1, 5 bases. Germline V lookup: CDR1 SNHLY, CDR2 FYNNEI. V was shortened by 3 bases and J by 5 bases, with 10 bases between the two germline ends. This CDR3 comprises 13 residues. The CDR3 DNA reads TGTGCCAGCAGTGACGAGGGGAGTACTGAAGCTTTCTTT. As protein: CASSDEGSTEAFF.

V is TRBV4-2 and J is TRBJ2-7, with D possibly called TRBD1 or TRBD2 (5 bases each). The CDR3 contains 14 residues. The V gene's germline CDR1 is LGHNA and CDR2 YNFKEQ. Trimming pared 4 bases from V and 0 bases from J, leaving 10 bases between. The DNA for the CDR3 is TGTGCCAGCAGCCTTTGGGGGTTCTCCTACGAGCAGTACTTC. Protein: CASSLWGFSYEQYF.

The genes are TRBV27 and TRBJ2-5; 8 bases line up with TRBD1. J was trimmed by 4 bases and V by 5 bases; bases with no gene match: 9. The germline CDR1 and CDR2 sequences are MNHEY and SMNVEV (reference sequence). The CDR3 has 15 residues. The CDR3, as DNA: TGTGCCAGCAGTCCCTGGACAGGGAGGATAGAGACCCAGTACTTC. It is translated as CASSPWTGRIETQYF.

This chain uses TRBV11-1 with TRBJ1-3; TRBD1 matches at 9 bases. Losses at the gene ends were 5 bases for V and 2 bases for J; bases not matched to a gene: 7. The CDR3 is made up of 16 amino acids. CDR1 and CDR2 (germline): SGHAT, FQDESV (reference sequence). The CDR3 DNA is TGTGCCAGCAGCCAACGACAGGGGGAGACTGGAAACACCATATATTTT. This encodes CASSQRQGETGNTIYF.

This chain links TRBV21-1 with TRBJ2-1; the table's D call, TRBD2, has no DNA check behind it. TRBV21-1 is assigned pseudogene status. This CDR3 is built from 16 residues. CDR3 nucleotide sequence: TGTGCCAGCACCTCATGGGAGGGAAACTCCTACAATGAGCAGTTCTTC. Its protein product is CASTSWEGNSYNEQFF.

CDR3 sequence (DNA): TGTGCCAGCAGCTTACATGGGGGTCAAGAGACCCAGTACTTC. This encodes CASSLHGGQETQYF. This chain joins TRBV7-9 and TRBJ2-5, with D possibly being TRBD1 or TRBD2 (5 bases each). From germline, CDR1 is SEHNR and CDR2 FQNEAQ (reference sequence). CDR3 size: 14 residues. V lost 2 bases, J lost 2 bases, and 9 bases lay in between.

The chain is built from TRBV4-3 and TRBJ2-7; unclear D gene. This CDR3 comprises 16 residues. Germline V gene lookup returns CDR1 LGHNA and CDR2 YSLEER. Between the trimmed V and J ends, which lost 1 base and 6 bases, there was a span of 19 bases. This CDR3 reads CASSQARNRVSTEQYF. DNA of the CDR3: TGCGCCAGCAGCCAAGCCCGTAACCGGGTCTCGACCGAGCAGTACTTC.

The CDR3 region is CSVSPGGSNQPQHF. The CDR3 nucleotides read TGCAGCGTATCGCCGGGGGGGAGCAATCAGCCCCAGCATTTT. V gene TRBV29-1 combines with J gene TRBJ1-5, with D possibly being TRBD1 (5 bases). Germline lookup yields CDR1 SQVTM and CDR2 ANQGSEA. Trimming took off 6 bases at V and 1 base at J, with 13 bases between the two ends. This CDR3 spans 14 amino acids. Full variable domain (missing parts from reference TRBV29-1 and TRBJ1-5): SAVISQKPSRDICQRGTSLTIQCQVDSQVTMMFWYRQQPGQSLTLIATANQGSEATYESGFVIDKFPISRPNLTFSTLTVSNMSPEDSSIYLCSVSPGGSNQPQHFGDGTRLSIL.

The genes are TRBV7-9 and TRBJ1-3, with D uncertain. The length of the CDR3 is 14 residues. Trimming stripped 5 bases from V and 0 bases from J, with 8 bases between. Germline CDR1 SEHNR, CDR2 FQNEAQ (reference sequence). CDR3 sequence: CASSPPRSGNTIYF. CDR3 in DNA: TGTGCCAGCAGCCCCCCTCGCTCTGGAAACACCATATATTTT.

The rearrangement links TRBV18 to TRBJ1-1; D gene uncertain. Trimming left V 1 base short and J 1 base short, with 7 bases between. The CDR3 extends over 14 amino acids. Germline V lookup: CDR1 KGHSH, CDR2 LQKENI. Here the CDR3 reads CASSPQGGNTEAFF. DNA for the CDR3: TGTGCCAGCTCACCACAGGGCGGGAACACTGAAGCTTTCTTT.

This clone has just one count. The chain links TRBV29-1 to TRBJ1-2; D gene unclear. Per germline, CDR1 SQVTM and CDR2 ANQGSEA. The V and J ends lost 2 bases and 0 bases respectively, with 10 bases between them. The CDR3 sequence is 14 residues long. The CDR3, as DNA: TGCAGCGTTGAACTACGCTTAGCTAACTATGGCTACACCTTC. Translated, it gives CSVELRLANYGYTF.

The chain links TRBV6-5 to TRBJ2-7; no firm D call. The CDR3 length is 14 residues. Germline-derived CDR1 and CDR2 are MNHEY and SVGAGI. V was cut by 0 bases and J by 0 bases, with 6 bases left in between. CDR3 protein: CASSYSPTSYEQYF. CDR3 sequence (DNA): TGTGCCAGCAGTTACTCGCCCACCTCCTACGAGCAGTACTTC.

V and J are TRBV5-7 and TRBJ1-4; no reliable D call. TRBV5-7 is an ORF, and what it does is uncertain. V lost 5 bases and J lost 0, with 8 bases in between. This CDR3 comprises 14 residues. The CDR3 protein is CASRSDATNEKLFF. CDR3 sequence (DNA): TGTGCCAGCAGATCGGACGCAACTAATGAAAAACTGTTTTTT.

The CDR3 DNA reads TGTGCCAGCAGCCAAGGGATCGGTAGCAATCAGCCCCAGCATTTT. Encoded protein: CASSQGIGSNQPQHF. The chain recombines TRBV3-1 (or the pseudogene TRBV3-2) with TRBJ1-5; D unresolved. The CDR3 has 15 amino acids. V was pared by 1 base and J by 0 bases, with 7 bases between. Germline CDR1 LGHDT, CDR2 YNNKEL (reference sequence).

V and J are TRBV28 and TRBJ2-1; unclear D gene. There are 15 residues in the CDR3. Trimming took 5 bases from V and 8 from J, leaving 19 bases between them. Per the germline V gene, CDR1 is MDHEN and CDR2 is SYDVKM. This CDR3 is CASSHPDGPLHEQFF. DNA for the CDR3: TGTGCCAGCAGTCACCCCGACGGACCTCTTCATGAGCAGTTCTTC.

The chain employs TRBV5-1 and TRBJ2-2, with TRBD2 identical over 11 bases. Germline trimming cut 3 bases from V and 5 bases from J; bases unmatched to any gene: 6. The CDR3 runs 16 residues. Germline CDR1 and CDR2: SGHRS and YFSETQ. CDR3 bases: TGCGCCAGCAGCTCCGGACTAGCGGGCCTTACCGGGGAGCTGTTTTTT. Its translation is CASSSGLAGLTGELFF.

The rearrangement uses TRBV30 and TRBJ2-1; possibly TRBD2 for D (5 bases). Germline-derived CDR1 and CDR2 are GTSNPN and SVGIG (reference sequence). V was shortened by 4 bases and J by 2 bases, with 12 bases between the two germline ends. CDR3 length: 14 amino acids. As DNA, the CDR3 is TGTGCCTGGACCGAGACTACCACCTACAATGAGCAGTTCTTC. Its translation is CAWTETTTYNEQFF.

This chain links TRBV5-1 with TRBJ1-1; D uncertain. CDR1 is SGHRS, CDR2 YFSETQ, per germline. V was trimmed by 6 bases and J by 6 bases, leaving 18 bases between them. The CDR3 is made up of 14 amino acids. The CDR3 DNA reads TGCGCCAGCAAACTTACTGAAAGGAGGGCTGAAGCTTTCTTT. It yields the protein CASKLTERRAEAFF.

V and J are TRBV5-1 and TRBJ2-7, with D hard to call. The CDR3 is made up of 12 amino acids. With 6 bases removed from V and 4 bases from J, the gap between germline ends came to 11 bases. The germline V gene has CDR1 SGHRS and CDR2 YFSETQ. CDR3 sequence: CASKGPSYEQYF. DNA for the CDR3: TGCGCCAGCAAAGGCCCCTCTTACGAGCAGTACTTC.

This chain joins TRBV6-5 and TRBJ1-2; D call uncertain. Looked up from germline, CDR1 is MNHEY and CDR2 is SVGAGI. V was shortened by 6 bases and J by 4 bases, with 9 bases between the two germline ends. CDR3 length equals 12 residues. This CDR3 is CASSVPGYGYTF. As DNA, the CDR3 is TGTGCCAGCAGCGTTCCCGGCTATGGCTACACCTTC.

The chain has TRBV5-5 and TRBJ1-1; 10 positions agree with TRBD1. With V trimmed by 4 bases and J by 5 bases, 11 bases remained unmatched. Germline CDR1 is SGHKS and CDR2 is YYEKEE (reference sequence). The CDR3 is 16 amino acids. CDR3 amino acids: CASSQGQGTGWTEAFF. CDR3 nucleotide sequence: TGTGCCAGCAGCCAGGGACAGGGGACGGGTTGGACTGAAGCTTTCTTT. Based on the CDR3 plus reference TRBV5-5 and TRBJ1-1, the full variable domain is DAGVTQSPTHLIKTRGQQVTLRCSPISGHKSVSWYQQVLGQGPQFIFQYYEKEERGRGNFPDRFSARQFPNYSSELNVNALLLGDSALYLCASSQGQGTGWTEAFFGQGTRLTVV.

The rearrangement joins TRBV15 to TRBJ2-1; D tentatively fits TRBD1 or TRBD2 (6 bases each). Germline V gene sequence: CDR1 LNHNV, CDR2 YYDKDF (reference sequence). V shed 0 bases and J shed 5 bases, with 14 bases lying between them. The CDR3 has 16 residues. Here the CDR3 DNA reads TGTGCCACCAGCAGAGATTTCGGGGGCGTGAACAATGAGCAGTTCTTC. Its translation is CATSRDFGGVNNEQFF.

CDR3 DNA sequence: TGTGCCAGCAGTCGGCGGGACCCTAGCACAGATACGCAGTATTTT. It specifies CASSRRDPSTDTQYF. The gene calls are TRBV2 and TRBJ2-3, with D perhaps matching TRBD2 (6 bases). The CDR3 spans 15 residues. V dropped 5 bases and J dropped 0 bases, with 12 bases sitting between them. The germline CDR1 and CDR2 sequences are SNHLY and FYNNEI.

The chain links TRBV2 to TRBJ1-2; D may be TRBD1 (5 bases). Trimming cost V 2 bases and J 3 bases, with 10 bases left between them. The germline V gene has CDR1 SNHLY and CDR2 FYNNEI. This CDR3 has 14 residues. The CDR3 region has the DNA TGTGCCAGCAGTGAAACCAGGGCCGACTATGGCTACACCTTC. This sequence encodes CASSETRADYGYTF.

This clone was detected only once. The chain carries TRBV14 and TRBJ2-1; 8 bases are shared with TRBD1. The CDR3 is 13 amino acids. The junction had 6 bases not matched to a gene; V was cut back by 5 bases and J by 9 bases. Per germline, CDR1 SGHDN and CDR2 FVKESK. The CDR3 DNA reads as TGTGCCAGCAGCTCTGGACAGGGAACTGAGCAGTTCTTC. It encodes CASSSGQGTEQFF.